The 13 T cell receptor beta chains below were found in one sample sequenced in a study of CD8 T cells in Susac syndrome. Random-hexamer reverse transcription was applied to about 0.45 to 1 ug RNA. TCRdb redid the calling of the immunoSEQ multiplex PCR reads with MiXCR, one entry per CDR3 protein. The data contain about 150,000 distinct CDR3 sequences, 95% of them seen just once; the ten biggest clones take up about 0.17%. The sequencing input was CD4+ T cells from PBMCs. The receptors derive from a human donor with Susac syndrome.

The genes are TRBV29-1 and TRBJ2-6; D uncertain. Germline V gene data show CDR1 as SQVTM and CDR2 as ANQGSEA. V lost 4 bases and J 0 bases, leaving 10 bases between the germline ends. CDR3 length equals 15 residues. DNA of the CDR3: TGCAGCGTTGTTTGGTCCCTCTCTGGGGCCAACGTCCTGACTTTC. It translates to CSVVWSLSGANVLTF. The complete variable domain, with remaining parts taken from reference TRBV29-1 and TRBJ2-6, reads SAVISQKPSRDICQRGTSLTIQCQVDSQVTMMFWYRQQPGQSLTLIATANQGSEATYESGFVIDKFPISRPNLTFSTLTVSNMSPEDSSIYLCSVVWSLSGANVLTFGAGSRLTVL.

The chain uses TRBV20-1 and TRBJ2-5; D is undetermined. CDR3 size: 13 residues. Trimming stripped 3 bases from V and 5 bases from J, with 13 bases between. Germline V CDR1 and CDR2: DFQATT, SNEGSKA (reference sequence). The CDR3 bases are TGCAGTGCTAGTAAAGTTGTCGGTGAGACCCAGTACTTC. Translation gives CSASKVVGETQYF.

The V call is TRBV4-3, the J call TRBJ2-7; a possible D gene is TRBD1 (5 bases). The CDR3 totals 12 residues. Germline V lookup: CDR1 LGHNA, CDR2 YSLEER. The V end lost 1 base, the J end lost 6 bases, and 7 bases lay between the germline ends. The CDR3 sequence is CASSQVGAEQYF. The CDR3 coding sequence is TGCGCCAGCAGCCAAGTAGGGGCCGAGCAGTACTTC.

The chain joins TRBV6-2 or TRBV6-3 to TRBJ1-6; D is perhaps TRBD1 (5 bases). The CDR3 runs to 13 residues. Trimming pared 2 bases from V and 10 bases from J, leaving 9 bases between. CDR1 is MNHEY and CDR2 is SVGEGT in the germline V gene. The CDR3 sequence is CASSYEGVSPLHF. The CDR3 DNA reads TGTGCCAGCAGTTACGAAGGGGTCTCACCCCTCCACTTT.

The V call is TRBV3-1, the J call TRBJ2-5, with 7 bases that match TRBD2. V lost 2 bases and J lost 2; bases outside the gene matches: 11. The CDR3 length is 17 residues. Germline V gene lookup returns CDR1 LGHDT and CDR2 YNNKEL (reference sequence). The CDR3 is CASSQRRVSGGQETQYF. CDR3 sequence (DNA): TGTGCCAGCAGCCAACGCCGTGTCTCGGGAGGACAAGAGACCCAGTACTTC.

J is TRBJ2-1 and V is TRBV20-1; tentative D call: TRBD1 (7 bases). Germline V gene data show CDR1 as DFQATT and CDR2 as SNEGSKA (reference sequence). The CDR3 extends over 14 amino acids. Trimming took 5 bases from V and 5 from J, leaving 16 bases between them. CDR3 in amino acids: CSALQTGRHNEQFF. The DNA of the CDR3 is TGCAGTGCTCTTCAGACAGGGAGGCACAATGAGCAGTTCTTC.

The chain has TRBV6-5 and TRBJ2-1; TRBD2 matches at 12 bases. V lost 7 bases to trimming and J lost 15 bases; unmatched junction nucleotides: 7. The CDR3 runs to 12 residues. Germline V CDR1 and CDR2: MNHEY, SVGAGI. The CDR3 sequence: CASTTSGGFLFF. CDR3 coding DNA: TGTGCCAGCACCACTAGCGGGGGGTTCTTGTTCTTC.

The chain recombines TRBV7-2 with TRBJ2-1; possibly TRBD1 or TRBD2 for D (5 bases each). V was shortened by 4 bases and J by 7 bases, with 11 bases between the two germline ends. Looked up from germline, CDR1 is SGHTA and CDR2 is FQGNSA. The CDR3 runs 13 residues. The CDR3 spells CASSSSWGNEQFF. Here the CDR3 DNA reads TGTGCCAGCAGCTCAAGCTGGGGGAATGAGCAGTTCTTC.

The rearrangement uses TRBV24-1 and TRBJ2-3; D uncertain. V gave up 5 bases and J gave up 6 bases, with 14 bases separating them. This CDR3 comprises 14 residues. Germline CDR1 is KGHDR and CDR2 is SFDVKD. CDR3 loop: CATSATEQSDTQYF. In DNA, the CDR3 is TGTGCCACCAGTGCAACAGAGCAGTCGGATACGCAGTATTTT.

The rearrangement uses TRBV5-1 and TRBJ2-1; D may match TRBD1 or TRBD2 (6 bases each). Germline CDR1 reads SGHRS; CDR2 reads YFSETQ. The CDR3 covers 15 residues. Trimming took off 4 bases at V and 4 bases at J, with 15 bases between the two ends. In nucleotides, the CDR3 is TGCGCCAGCAGCCAAGGCGGGACACCGTACAATGAGCAGTTCTTC. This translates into CASSQGGTPYNEQFF.

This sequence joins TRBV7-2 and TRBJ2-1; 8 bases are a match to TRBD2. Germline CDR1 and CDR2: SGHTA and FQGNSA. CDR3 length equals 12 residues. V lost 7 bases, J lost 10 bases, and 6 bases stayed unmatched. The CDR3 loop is CASTVGGDEQFF. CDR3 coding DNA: TGTGCCAGCACCGTCGGGGGGGACGAGCAGTTCTTC. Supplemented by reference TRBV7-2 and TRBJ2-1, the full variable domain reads GAGVSQSPSNKVTEKGKDVELRCDPISGHTALYWYRQSLGQGLEFLIYFQGNSAPDKSGLPSDRFSAERTGGSVSTLTIQRTQQEDSAVYLCASTVGGDEQFFGPGTRLTVL.

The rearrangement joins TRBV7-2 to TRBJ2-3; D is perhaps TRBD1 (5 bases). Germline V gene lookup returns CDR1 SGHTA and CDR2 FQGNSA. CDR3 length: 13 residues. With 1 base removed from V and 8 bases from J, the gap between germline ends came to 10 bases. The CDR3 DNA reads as TGTGCCAGCAGCTTAGGGGGCGAAGGTACGCAGTATTTT. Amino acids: CASSLGGEGTQYF.

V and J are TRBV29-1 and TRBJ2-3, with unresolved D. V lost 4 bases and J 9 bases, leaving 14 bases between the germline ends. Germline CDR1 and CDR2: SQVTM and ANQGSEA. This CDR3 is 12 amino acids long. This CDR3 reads CSVVVGRDTQYF. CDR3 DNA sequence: TGCAGCGTTGTAGTGGGTCGAGACACGCAGTATTTT.